This is a list of T cell receptor beta chains from one sample in a study of blood T cell repertoires in COVID-19. The data were produced by immunoSEQ multiplex PCR, yet TCRdb's version contains in-frame clones alone and is incomplete. The sample holds 120,000 to 150,000 clones; about 90% are singletons and the top ten take around 6.3%. The sequenced sample was peripheral blood. These receptor sequences come from a man older than 75 with acute or convalescent COVID-19. CDR3s include the opening cysteine and the closing phenylalanine or tryptophan. Each record gives: J gene, clone size, D gene, V gene, CDR3 DNA, CDR3 protein. D genes are given only for firm matches. Clone size, where shown, is once, few, many, or a class for clones that have expanded.

j_gene: TRBJ1-3; abundance: -; d_gene: -; v_gene: TRBV7-2; CDR3nt: TGTGCCAGCAACCTCATAGGAGGGCCCTCTGGAAACACCATATATTTT; CDR3aa: CASNLIGGPSGNTIYF
j_gene: TRBJ2-1; abundance: -; d_gene: TRBD2; v_gene: TRBV5-1; CDR3nt: TGCGCCAGCAGCTTGGGAGGGACTAGCGGATTCAATGAGCAGTTCTTC; CDR3aa: CASSLGGTSGFNEQFF
j_gene: TRBJ1-4; abundance: -; d_gene: -; v_gene: TRBV3-1/TRBV3-2; CDR3nt: TGTGCCAGCAGCCCTCAGCACCGGGGGGAAAAACTGTTTTTT; CDR3aa: CASSPQHRGEKLFF
j_gene: TRBJ1-6; abundance: -; d_gene: -; v_gene: TRBV6-5; CDR3nt: TGTGCCAGCAGTTACGGGGGGGTTGATTCACCCCTCCACTTT; CDR3aa: CASSYGGVDSPLHF
j_gene: TRBJ2-3; abundance: few; d_gene: TRBD2; v_gene: TRBV3-1/TRBV3-2; CDR3nt: TGTGCCAGCAGCCACCGCCGAGGACTAGCGGGAACAGATACGCAGTATTTT; CDR3aa: CASSHRRGLAGTDTQYF
j_gene: TRBJ2-2; abundance: -; d_gene: TRBD2; v_gene: TRBV5-1; CDR3nt: TGCGCCAGCAGCCCATCGACTAGCGGGATGCTTAGCGGGGAGCTGTTTTTT; CDR3aa: CASSPSTSGMLSGELFF
j_gene: TRBJ1-6; abundance: -; d_gene: -; v_gene: TRBV19; CDR3nt: TGTGCCAGTGCGGGAAGAGTTAATTCACCCCTCCACTTT; CDR3aa: CASAGRVNSPLHF
j_gene: TRBJ1-2; abundance: -; d_gene: -; v_gene: TRBV27; CDR3nt: TGTGCCAGCAGGGGTCACAGGGAGGGTGGCTACACCTTC; CDR3aa: CASRGHREGGYTF
j_gene: TRBJ2-7; abundance: -; d_gene: TRBD2; v_gene: TRBV5-8; CDR3nt: TGTGCCAGCAGCTTACTAGCGGGCTACGAGCAGTACTTC; CDR3aa: CASSLLAGYEQYF
j_gene: TRBJ1-2; abundance: -; d_gene: TRBD1; v_gene: TRBV3-1/TRBV3-2; CDR3nt: TGTGCCAGCAGCCCCTACCGACAGGGGGCGAGTGGCTATGGCTACACCTTC; CDR3aa: CASSPYRQGASGYGYTF
j_gene: TRBJ1-3; abundance: once; d_gene: -; v_gene: TRBV30; CDR3nt: TGTGCCTGGAGTCACTATTGGGGGCAGGGAATCTCTGGAAACACCATATATTTT; CDR3aa: CAWSHYWGQGISGNTIYF
j_gene: TRBJ2-6; abundance: -; d_gene: TRBD1; v_gene: TRBV29-1; CDR3nt: TGCAGCGTTGAAGTCAGGGGGATTGGGGCCAACGTCCTGACTTTC; CDR3aa: CSVEVRGIGANVLTF
j_gene: TRBJ2-1; abundance: -; d_gene: -; v_gene: TRBV6-5; CDR3nt: TGTGCCACCTCGAGGTACAATGAGCAGTTCTTC; CDR3aa: CATSRYNEQFF
j_gene: TRBJ2-1; abundance: -; d_gene: -; v_gene: TRBV7-9; CDR3nt: TGTGCCAGCAGCTTAGTTGGGCAGCTGAATGAGCAGTTCTTC; CDR3aa: CASSLVGQLNEQFF
j_gene: TRBJ1-2; abundance: -; d_gene: TRBD1; v_gene: TRBV18; CDR3nt: TGTGCCAGCTCACGGACAGGGGAGGACTATGGCTACACCTTC; CDR3aa: CASSRTGEDYGYTF
j_gene: TRBJ2-7; abundance: -; d_gene: -; v_gene: TRBV9; CDR3nt: TGTGCCAGCAGTGAGACAAATGGCCACCGTGCCGAGCAGTACTTC; CDR3aa: CASSETNGHRAEQYF
j_gene: TRBJ1-6; abundance: -; d_gene: -; v_gene: TRBV15; CDR3nt: TGTGCCACCAGCAGTTTGGCCGGGACACATAATTCACCCCTCCACTTT; CDR3aa: CATSSLAGTHNSPLHF
j_gene: TRBJ2-1; abundance: -; d_gene: -; v_gene: TRBV27; CDR3nt: TGTGCCAGCAACTATGGGACAGGGAAAGACTTCGGGAGGGACAATGAGCAGTTCTTC; CDR3aa: CASNYGTGKDFGRDNEQFF
j_gene: TRBJ1-3; abundance: -; d_gene: -; v_gene: TRBV10-3; CDR3nt: TGTGCGACTGGGGGGATTGGAAACACCATATATTTT; CDR3aa: CATGGIGNTIYF
j_gene: TRBJ2-2; abundance: -; d_gene: TRBD2; v_gene: TRBV7-9; CDR3nt: TGTGCCAGCAGCCAGGGACTAGCGGGGATCACCGGGGAGCTGTTTTTT; CDR3aa: CASSQGLAGITGELFF
j_gene: TRBJ1-5; abundance: -; d_gene: -; v_gene: TRBV7-2; CDR3nt: TGTGCCAGCAGCCAACCGCCACAGGGAAGTCAGCCCCAGCATTTT; CDR3aa: CASSQPPQGSQPQHF
j_gene: TRBJ1-1; abundance: few; d_gene: -; v_gene: TRBV28; CDR3nt: TGTGCCAGCAGTTCTCCGGTAGATGAAGCTTTCTTT; CDR3aa: CASSSPVDEAFF
j_gene: TRBJ2-2; abundance: -; d_gene: -; v_gene: TRBV7-2; CDR3nt: TGTGCCAGCAGCTTCACGAGGAGCTCCTCGGGCACCGGGGAGCTGTTTTTT; CDR3aa: CASSFTRSSSGTGELFF
j_gene: TRBJ1-6; abundance: -; d_gene: -; v_gene: TRBV6-5; CDR3nt: TGTGCCAGCAGTTCCGGGTTTATGTATTCACCCCTCCACTTT; CDR3aa: CASSSGFMYSPLHF
j_gene: TRBJ2-1; abundance: -; d_gene: -; v_gene: TRBV5-4; CDR3nt: TGTGCCAGCAGCCCCAGGACGGGATACAATGAGCAGTTCTTC; CDR3aa: CASSPRTGYNEQFF
j_gene: TRBJ1-5; abundance: few; d_gene: TRBD1; v_gene: TRBV19; CDR3nt: TGTGCCAGTAGTACCGACAGGGGGCTGAACAATCAGCCCCAGCATTTT; CDR3aa: CASSTDRGLNNQPQHF
j_gene: TRBJ1-1; abundance: -; d_gene: -; v_gene: TRBV2; CDR3nt: TGTGCCAGGTCTTCGGGGAACACTGAAGCTTTCTTT; CDR3aa: CARSSGNTEAFF
j_gene: TRBJ2-2; abundance: -; d_gene: TRBD1; v_gene: TRBV25-1; CDR3nt: TGTGCCAGCAGTGGGAGACAGGGGAACACCGGGGAGCTGTTTTTT; CDR3aa: CASSGRQGNTGELFF
j_gene: TRBJ2-7; abundance: -; d_gene: TRBD1; v_gene: TRBV5-6; CDR3nt: TGTGCCAGCAGCTTCCGGGACAGGTTTAGATCCTACGAGCAGTACTTC; CDR3aa: CASSFRDRFRSYEQYF
j_gene: TRBJ2-1; abundance: -; d_gene: -; v_gene: TRBV7-2; CDR3nt: TGTGCCAGCAGCTTAGCGCGCGTCAGGGCGAATGAGCAGTTCTTC; CDR3aa: CASSLARVRANEQFF
j_gene: TRBJ2-2; abundance: -; d_gene: TRBD1; v_gene: TRBV15; CDR3nt: TGTGCCACCGGGCGGGACAGGGTCCACACCGGGGAGCTGTTTTTT; CDR3aa: CATGRDRVHTGELFF
j_gene: TRBJ1-5; abundance: -; d_gene: -; v_gene: TRBV15; CDR3nt: TGTGCCACCAGCAGAGATAAAGGGGGGGGTCAGCCCCAGCATTTT; CDR3aa: CATSRDKGGGQPQHF
j_gene: TRBJ1-4; abundance: few; d_gene: -; v_gene: TRBV6-5; CDR3nt: TGTGCCAGCAAACCAGGGTGGGCTAATGAAAAACTGTTTTTT; CDR3aa: CASKPGWANEKLFF
j_gene: TRBJ2-2; abundance: -; d_gene: -; v_gene: TRBV2; CDR3nt: TGTGCCAGCAGTGAAACAGGGTGGTATACCGGGGAGCTGTTTTTT; CDR3aa: CASSETGWYTGELFF
j_gene: TRBJ2-1; abundance: -; d_gene: TRBD2; v_gene: TRBV11-2; CDR3nt: TGTGCCAGCAGCTTCTCTAGCGGGAGGAGGAATGAGCAGTTCTTC; CDR3aa: CASSFSSGRRNEQFF
j_gene: TRBJ2-5; abundance: -; d_gene: TRBD1; v_gene: TRBV5-1; CDR3nt: TGCGCCAGCAGCAAGGACAGGGGGCGAGAGACCCAGTACTTC; CDR3aa: CASSKDRGRETQYF
j_gene: TRBJ1-4; abundance: -; d_gene: -; v_gene: TRBV6-5; CDR3nt: TGTGCCAGCAGTTACTCGCCTCAGAATGAAAAACTGTTTTTT; CDR3aa: CASSYSPQNEKLFF
j_gene: TRBJ1-3; abundance: -; d_gene: -; v_gene: TRBV5-1; CDR3nt: TGCGCCAGCTCGACGAGCGGGGGCCCTGGAAACACCATATATTTT; CDR3aa: CASSTSGGPGNTIYF
j_gene: TRBJ2-1; abundance: -; d_gene: TRBD2; v_gene: TRBV9; CDR3nt: TGTGCCAGCAGCGTAGTCCCAGCGGGGGATTCCTACAATGAGCAGTTCTTC; CDR3aa: CASSVVPAGDSYNEQFF
j_gene: TRBJ1-2; abundance: -; d_gene: -; v_gene: TRBV5-1; CDR3nt: TGCGCCAGCAGCTTGAATCGCTATGGCTACACCTTC; CDR3aa: CASSLNRYGYTF
j_gene: TRBJ1-6; abundance: -; d_gene: -; v_gene: TRBV3-1/TRBV3-2; CDR3nt: TGTGCCAGCAGCCAAGATCTGAGCGCGCCCCTCCACTTT; CDR3aa: CASSQDLSAPLHF
j_gene: TRBJ2-1; abundance: -; d_gene: -; v_gene: TRBV4-1; CDR3nt: TGCGCCAGCAGCCTCCCTACCAGGGTGGGCCGCAATGAGCAGTTCTTC; CDR3aa: CASSLPTRVGRNEQFF
j_gene: TRBJ1-1; abundance: -; d_gene: TRBD1; v_gene: TRBV4-1; CDR3nt: TGCGCCAGCAGCCAAGCCCCGACCACAGGGGGGGAAGCTTTCTTT; CDR3aa: CASSQAPTTGGEAFF